This TCR beta chain was identified during a study of spatial heterogeneity in lung cancer. Study background: Alpha-chain sequences were detected in numbers that were consistently lower than beta-chain sequences.

Points from the study as a whole: At resection, ubiquitous expanded tumor TCRs appeared in blood more than at follow-up.

Time point specified: sample taken at primary tumor resection. The input material, whole RNA from tumor, nontumor lung or frozen PBMC, was sequenced unsorted. On this clonotype itself: The target antigen is unknown.

From the 5' RACE reads, TCRdb called clonotypes with MiXCR, one entry per CDR3 protein. The table shows more than 80,000 distinct CDR3 sequences, with roughly 12% occurring only once. Material: PBMCs, obtained at surgery. The clonotype originates from a male donor with early-stage non-small cell lung cancer.

This CDR3 reads CSASFGSYHEQYF. DNA for the CDR3: TGCAGTGCTAGCTTCGGCAGTTACCACGAGCAGTACTTC. The chain links TRBV20-1 to TRBJ2-7; D remains unclear. V dropped 3 bases and J dropped 5 bases, with 14 bases sitting between them. Germline CDR1 DFQATT, CDR2 SNEGSKA (reference sequence). CDR3 size: 13 residues.